This note documents a single T cell receptor beta chain sequence. The sample comes from a study of T-cell reconstitution after alpha-beta-depleted transplantation in children. This sample's TCRbeta library carried unique molecular identifier barcodes. TCRdb re-analysed the PCR reads in MiXCR, keeping a single row per CDR3 protein. The sample records more than 450,000 distinct CDR3 sequences, about 16% being singletons. Germline V lookup: CDR1 LNHDA, CDR2 SQIVND (reference sequence). The CDR3 has 14 residues. This clonotype was sampled from a human donor who donated a stem cell graft to a child with acute lymphoblastic leukemia. The sample here was PBMCs from the stem cell graft donor, taken from the stem cell graft. The chain employs TRBV19 and TRBJ2-2, with D perhaps matching TRBD1 (5 bases). CDR3 nucleotides: TGTGGGGCAGGGTATCATACGAACACCGGGGAGCTGTTTTTT. Its translation is CGAGYHTNTGELFF.